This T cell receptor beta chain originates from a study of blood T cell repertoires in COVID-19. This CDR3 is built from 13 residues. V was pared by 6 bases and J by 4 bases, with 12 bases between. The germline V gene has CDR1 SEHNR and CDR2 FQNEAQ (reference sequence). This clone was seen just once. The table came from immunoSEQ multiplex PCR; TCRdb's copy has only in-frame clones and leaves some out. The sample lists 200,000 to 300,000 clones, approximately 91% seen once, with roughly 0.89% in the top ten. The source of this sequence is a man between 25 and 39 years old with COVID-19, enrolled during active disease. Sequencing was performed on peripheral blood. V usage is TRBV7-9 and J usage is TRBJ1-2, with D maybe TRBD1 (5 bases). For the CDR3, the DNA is TGTGCCAGCAGTGATGGACAACTCTATGGCTACACCTTC. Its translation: CASSDGQLYGYTF.